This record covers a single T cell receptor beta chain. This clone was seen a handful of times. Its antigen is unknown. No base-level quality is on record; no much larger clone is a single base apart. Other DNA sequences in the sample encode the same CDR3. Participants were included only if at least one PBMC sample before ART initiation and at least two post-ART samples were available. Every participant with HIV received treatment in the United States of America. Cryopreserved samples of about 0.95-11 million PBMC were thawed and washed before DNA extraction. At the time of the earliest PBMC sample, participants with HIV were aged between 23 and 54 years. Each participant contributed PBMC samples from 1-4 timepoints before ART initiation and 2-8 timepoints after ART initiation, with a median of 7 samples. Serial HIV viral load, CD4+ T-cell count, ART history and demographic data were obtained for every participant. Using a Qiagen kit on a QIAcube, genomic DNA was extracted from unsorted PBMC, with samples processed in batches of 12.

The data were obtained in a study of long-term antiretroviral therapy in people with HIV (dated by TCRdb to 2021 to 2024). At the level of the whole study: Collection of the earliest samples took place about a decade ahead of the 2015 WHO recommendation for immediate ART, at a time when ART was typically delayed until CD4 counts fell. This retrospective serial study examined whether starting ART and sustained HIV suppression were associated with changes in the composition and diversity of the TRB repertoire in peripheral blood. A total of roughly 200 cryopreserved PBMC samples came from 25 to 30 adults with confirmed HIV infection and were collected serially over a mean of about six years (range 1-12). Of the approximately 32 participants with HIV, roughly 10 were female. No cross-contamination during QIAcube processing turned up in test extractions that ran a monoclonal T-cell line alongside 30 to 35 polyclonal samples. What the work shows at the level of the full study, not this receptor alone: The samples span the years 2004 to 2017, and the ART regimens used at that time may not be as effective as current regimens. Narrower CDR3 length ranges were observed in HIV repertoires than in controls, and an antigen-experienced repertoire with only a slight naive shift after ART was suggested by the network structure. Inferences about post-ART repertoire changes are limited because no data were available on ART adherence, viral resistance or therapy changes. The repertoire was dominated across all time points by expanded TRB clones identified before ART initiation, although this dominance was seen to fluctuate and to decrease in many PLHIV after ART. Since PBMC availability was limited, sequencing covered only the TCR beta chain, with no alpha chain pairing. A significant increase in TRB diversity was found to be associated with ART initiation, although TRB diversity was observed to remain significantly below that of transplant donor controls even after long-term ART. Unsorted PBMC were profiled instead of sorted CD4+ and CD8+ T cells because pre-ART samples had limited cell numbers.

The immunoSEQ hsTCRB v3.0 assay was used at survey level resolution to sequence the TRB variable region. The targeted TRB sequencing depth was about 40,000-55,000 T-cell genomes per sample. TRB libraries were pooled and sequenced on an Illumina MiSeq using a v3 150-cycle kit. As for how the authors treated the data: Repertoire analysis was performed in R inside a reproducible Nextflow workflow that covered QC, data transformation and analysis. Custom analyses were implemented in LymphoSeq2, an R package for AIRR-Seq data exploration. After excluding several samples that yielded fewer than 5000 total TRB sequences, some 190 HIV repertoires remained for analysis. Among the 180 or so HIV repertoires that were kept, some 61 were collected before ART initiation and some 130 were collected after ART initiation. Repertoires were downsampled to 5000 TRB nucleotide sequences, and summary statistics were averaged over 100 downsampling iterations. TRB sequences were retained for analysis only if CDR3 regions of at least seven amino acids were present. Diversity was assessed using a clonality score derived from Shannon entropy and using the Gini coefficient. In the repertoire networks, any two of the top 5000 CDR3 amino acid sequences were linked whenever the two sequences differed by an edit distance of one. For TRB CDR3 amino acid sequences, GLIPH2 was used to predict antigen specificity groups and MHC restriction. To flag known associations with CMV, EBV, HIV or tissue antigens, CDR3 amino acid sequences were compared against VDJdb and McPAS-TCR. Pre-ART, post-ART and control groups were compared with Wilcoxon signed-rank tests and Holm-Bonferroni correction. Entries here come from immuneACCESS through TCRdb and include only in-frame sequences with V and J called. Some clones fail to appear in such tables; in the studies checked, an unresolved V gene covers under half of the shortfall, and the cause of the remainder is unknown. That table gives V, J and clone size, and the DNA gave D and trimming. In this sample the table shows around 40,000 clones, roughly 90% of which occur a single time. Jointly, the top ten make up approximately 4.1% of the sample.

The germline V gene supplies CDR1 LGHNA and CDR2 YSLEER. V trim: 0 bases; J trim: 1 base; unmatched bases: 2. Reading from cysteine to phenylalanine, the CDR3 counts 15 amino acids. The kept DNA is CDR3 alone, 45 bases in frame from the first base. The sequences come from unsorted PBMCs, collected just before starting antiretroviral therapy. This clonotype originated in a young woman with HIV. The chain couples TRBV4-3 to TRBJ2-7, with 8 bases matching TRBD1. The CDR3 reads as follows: CASSQEGTGSYEQYF. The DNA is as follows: TGCGCCAGCAGCCAAGAAGGGACAGGTTCCTACGAGCAGTACTTC.